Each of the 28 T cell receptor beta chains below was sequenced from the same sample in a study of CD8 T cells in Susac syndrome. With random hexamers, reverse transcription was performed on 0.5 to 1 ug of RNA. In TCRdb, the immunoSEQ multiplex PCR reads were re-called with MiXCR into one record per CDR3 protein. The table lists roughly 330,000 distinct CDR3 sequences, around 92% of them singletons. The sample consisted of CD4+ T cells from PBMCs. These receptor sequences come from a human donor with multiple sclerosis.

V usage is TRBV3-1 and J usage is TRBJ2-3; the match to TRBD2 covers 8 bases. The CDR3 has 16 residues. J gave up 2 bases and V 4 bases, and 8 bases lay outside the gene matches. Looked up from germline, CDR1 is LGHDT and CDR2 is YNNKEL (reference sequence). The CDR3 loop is CASSRRLAPYTDTQYF. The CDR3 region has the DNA TGTGCCAGCAGCCGCAGACTAGCGCCATACACAGATACGCAGTATTTT.

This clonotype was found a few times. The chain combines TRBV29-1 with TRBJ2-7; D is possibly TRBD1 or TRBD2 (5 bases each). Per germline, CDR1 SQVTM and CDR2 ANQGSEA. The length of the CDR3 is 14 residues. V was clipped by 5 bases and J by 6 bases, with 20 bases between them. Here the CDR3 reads CSVRGYGAMGEQYF. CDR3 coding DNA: TGCAGCGTTCGGGGCTACGGGGCGATGGGCGAGCAGTACTTC.

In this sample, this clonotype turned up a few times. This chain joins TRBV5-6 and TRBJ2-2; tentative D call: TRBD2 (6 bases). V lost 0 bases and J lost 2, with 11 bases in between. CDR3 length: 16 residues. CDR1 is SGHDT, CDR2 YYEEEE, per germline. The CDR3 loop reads CASSLAASANTGELFF. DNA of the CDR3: TGTGCCAGCAGCTTGGCGGCTAGCGCAAACACCGGGGAGCTGTTTTTT.

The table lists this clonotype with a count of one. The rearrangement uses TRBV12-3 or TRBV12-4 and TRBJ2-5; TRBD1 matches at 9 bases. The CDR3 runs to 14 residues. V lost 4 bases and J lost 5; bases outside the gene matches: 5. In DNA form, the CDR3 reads TGTGCCAGCAGTTCCCGGGGGACAGGGGAGACCCAGTACTTC. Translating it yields CASSSRGTGETQYF.

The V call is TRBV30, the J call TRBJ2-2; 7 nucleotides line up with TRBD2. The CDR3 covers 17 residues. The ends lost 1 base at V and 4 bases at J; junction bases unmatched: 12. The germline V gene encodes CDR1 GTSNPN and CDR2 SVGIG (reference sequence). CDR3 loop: CAWSGGAGRGSTGELFF. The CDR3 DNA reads TGTGCCTGGAGTGGTGGAGCTGGGCGGGGGAGCACCGGGGAGCTGTTTTTT.

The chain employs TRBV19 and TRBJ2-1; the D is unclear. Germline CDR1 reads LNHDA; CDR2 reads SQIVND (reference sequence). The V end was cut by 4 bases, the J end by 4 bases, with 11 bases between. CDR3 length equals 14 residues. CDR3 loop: CASSTTGGYNEQFF. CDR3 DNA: TGTGCCAGTAGTACGACTGGTGGGTACAATGAGCAGTTCTTC.

The CDR3 is CASSPDGTVNSPLHF. In nucleotides, the CDR3 is TGTGCCAGCAGTCCCGACGGGACAGTCAATTCACCCCTCCACTTT. This sequence joins TRBV12-3 or TRBV12-4 and TRBJ1-6; 7 bases are a match to TRBD1. This CDR3 spans 15 amino acids. The V segment lost 5 bases and the J segment 7 bases; nucleotides outside the gene matches: 8.

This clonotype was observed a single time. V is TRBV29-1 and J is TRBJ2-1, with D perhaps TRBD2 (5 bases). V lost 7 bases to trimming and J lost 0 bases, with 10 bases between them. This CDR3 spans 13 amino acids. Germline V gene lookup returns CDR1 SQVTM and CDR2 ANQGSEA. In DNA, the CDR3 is TGCAGCGGCGAGCGGAGCTCCTACAATGAGCAGTTCTTC. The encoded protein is CSGERSSYNEQFF.

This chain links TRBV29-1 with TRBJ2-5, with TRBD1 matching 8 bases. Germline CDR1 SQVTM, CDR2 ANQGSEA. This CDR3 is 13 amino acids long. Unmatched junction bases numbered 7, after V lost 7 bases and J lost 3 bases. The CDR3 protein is CSAPTTGEETQYF. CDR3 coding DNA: TGCAGCGCCCCAACGACAGGGGAAGAGACCCAGTACTTC.

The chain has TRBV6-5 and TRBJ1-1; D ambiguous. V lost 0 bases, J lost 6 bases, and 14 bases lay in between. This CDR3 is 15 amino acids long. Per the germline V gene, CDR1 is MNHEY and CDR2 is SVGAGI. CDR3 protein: CASSYSWAGAAEAFF. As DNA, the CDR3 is TGTGCCAGCAGTTACTCCTGGGCGGGAGCGGCTGAAGCTTTCTTT.

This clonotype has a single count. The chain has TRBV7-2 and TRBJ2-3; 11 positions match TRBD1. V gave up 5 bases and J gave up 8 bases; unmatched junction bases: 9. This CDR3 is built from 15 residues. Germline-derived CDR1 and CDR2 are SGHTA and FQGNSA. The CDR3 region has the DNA TGTGCCAGCAGCCTGTCGGGGGACAGGGGGGGTACGCAGTATTTT. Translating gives CASSLSGDRGGTQYF.

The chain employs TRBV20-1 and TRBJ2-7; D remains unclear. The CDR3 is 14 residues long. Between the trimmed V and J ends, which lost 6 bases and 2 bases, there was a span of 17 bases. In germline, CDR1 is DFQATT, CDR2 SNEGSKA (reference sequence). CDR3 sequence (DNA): TGCAGTGCCTGTTCCAGTTGGCCGCCCTACGAGCAGTACTTC. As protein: CSACSSWPPYEQYF.

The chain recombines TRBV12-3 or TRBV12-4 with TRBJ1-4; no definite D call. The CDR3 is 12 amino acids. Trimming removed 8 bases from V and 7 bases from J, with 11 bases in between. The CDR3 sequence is CASRLGIEKLFF. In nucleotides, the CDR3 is TGTGCCAGCCGATTGGGTATTGAAAAACTGTTTTTT.

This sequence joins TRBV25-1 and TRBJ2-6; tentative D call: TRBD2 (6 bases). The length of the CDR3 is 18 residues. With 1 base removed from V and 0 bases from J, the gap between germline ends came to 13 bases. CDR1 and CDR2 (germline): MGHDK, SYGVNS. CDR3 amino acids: CASSEWGDQNSGANVLTF. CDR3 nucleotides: TGTGCCAGCAGTGAATGGGGGGACCAAAACTCTGGGGCCAACGTCCTGACTTTC.

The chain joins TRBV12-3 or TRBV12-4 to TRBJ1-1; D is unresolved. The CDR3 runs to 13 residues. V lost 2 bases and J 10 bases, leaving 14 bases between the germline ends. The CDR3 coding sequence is TGTGCCAGCAGTTTAAATGGGGTTGCCGGAGCTTTCTTT. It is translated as CASSLNGVAGAFF.

The DNA for the CDR3 is TGTGCCAGCAGTTTACAAGGGGGCGGTCAGCCCCAGCATTTT. Translating it yields CASSLQGGGQPQHF. The rearrangement joins TRBV12-3 or TRBV12-4 to TRBJ1-5, with 7 bases matching TRBD1. The CDR3 has 14 amino acids. Losses at the gene ends were 2 bases for V and 6 bases for J; bases not matched to a gene: 4.

The CDR3 DNA reads as TGCAGTCCGAGAGGGGGGGTGAGCACAGATACGCAGTATTTT. Translation: CSPRGGVSTDTQYF. This chain joins TRBV20-1 and TRBJ2-3; the D gene is possibly TRBD2 (7 bases). V was cut by 8 bases and J by 0 bases, with 15 bases left in between. This CDR3 has 14 residues. Germline V gene data show CDR1 as DFQATT and CDR2 as SNEGSKA (reference sequence).

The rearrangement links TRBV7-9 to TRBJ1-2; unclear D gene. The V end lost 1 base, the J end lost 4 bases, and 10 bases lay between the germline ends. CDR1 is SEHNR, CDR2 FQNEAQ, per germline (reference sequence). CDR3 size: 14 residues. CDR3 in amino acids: CASSLGGLPYGYTF. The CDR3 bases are TGTGCCAGCAGCTTAGGAGGGTTACCCTATGGCTACACCTTC.

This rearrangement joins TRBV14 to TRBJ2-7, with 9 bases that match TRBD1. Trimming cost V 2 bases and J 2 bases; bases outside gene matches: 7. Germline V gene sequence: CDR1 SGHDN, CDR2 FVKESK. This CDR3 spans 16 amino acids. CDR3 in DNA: TGTGCCAGCAGCCAAACCCCGGGACAGGGAACCTACGAGCAGTACTTC. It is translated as CASSQTPGQGTYEQYF.

CDR3 sequence: CASSSSGRTTYEQYF. The CDR3 region has the DNA TGTGCCAGCAGCTCTAGCGGGAGGACAACCTACGAGCAGTACTTC. J is TRBJ2-7 and V is TRBV7-2, with 11 bases lining up with TRBD2. Germline CDR1 and CDR2: SGHTA and FQGNSA. V was clipped by 4 bases and J by 2 bases; unmatched bases: 4. The CDR3 sequence is 15 residues long.

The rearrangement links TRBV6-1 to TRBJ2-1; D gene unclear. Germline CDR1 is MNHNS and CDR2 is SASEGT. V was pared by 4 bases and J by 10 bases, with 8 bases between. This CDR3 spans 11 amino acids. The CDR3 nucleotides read TGTGCCAGCAGTGGTCGCTTAGAGCAGTTCTTC. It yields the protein CASSGRLEQFF.

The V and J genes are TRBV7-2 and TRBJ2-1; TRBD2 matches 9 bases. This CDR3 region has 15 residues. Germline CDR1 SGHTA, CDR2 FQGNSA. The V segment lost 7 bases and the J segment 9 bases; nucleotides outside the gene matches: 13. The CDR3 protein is CASTVDSGRLGEQFF. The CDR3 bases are TGTGCCAGCACGGTGGATAGCGGGAGATTAGGTGAGCAGTTCTTC.

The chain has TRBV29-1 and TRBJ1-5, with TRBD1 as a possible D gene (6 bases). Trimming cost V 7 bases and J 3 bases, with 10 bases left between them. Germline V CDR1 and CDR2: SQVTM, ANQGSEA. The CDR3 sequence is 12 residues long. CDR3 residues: CSAGQFNQPQHF. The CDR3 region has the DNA TGCAGCGCTGGACAGTTCAATCAGCCCCAGCATTTT.

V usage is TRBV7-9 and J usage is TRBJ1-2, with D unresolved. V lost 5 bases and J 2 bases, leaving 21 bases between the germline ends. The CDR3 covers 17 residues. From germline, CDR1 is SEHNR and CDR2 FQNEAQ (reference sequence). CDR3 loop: CASSPSVAGFSNYGYTF. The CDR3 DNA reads TGTGCCAGCAGCCCCTCCGTCGCGGGATTTTCCAACTATGGCTACACCTTC.

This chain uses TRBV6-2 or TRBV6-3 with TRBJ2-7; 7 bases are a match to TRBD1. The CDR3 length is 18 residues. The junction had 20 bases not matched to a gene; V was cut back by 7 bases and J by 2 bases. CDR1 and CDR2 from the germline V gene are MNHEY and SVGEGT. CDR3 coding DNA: TGTGCCAGCACTCCCCAAAGGGGGCGGCCAAGCGGAACCTACGAGCAGTACTTC. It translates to CASTPQRGRPSGTYEQYF.

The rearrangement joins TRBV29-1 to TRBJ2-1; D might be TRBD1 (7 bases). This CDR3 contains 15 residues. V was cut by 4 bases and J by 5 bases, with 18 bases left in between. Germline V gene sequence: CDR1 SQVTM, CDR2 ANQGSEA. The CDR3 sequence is CSVGFRGARNNEQFF. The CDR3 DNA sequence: TGCAGCGTTGGTTTCAGGGGGGCAAGGAACAATGAGCAGTTCTTC.

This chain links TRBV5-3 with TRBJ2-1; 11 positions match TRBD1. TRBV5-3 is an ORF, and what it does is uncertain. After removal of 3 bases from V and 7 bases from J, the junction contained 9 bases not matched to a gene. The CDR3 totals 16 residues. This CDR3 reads CARSSPGTGGNNEQFF. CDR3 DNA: TGTGCCAGAAGCTCCCCCGGGACAGGGGGAAATAATGAGCAGTTCTTC.

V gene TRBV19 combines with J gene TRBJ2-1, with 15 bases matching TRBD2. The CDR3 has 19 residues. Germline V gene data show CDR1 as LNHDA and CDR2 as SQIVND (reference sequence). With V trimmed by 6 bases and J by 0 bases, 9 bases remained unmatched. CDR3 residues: CASRSMGLAGGYSYNEQFF. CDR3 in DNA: TGTGCCAGTAGATCCATGGGACTAGCGGGGGGTTACTCCTACAATGAGCAGTTCTTC.